This is a list of T cell receptor beta chains from one sample in a study of OX40 agonist ivuxolimab in advanced cancers. Some clones are missing from TCRdb's copy, which holds only in-frame ones; the method was immunoSEQ multiplex PCR. The profile covers some 70,000 clones, with approximately 90% appearing a single time and about 1% taken by the ten largest. This material consisted of CD4+ or CD8+ T cells sorted from blood, taken in a trial of the OX40 agonist ivuxolimab. Every receptor here comes from an adult with an advanced solid tumor such as melanoma, head and neck, liver or kidney cancer. CDR3s include the opening cysteine and the closing phenylalanine or tryptophan. The D gene is left open where the match is weak. Some rows mark clone size as missing; the rest say once, few, many or name a class of expanded clone.

v_call: TRBV19
clone_size: -
d_call: -
j_call: TRBJ1-5
cdr3_aa: CASNQQGNQPQHF
cdr3_nt: TGTGCCAGTAATCAACAGGGAAATCAGCCCCAGCATTTT

v_call: TRBV6-6
clone_size: -
d_call: TRBD2
j_call: TRBJ2-1
cdr3_aa: CASRPRTSGGKQFF
cdr3_nt: TGTGCCAGCAGACCGCGGACTAGCGGGGGGAAGCAGTTCTTC

v_call: TRBV7-2
clone_size: -
d_call: -
j_call: TRBJ2-6
cdr3_aa: CASSREISGANVLTF
cdr3_nt: TGTGCCAGCAGCCGAGAGATCTCTGGGGCCAACGTCCTGACTTTC

v_call: TRBV10-2
clone_size: -
d_call: -
j_call: TRBJ1-6
cdr3_aa: CASRATGRVYNSPLHF
cdr3_nt: TGCGCCAGCAGGGCTACAGGGCGCGTTTATAATTCACCCCTCCACTTT

v_call: TRBV4-1
clone_size: few
d_call: -
j_call: TRBJ2-2
cdr3_aa: CASSRNNQNTGELFF
cdr3_nt: TGCGCCAGCAGCCGGAATAACCAAAACACCGGGGAGCTGTTTTTT

v_call: TRBV4-2
clone_size: -
d_call: TRBD1
j_call: TRBJ2-3
cdr3_aa: CASSQTQGASDTQYF
cdr3_nt: TGTGCCAGCAGCCAAACACAGGGGGCTTCAGATACGCAGTATTTT

v_call: TRBV4-1
clone_size: -
d_call: -
j_call: TRBJ1-3
cdr3_aa: CASSQDLPAGGNTIYF
cdr3_nt: TGCGCCAGCAGCCAAGATCTTCCGGCCGGAGGCAACACCATATATTTT

v_call: TRBV11-2
clone_size: -
d_call: -
j_call: TRBJ2-1
cdr3_aa: CASSKLNEQFF
cdr3_nt: TGTGCCAGCAGCAAGCTGAATGAGCAGTTCTTC

v_call: TRBV6-1
clone_size: -
d_call: -
j_call: TRBJ1-6
cdr3_aa: CASSGASYNSPLHF
cdr3_nt: TGTGCCAGCAGTGGAGCATCCTATAATTCACCCCTCCACTTT

v_call: TRBV6-6
clone_size: -
d_call: -
j_call: TRBJ2-5
cdr3_aa: CASSYPTRVETQYF
cdr3_nt: TGTGCCAGCAGTTACCCGACTAGAGTAGAGACCCAGTACTTC